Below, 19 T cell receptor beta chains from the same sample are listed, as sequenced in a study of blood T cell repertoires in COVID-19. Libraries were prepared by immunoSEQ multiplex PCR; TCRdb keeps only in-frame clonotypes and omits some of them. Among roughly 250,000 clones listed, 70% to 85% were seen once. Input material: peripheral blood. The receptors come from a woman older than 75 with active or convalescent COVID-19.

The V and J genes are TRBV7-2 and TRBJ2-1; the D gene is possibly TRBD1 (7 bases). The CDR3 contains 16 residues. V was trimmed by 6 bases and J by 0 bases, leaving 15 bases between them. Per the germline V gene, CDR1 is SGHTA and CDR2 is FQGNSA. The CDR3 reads CASSSRQGGSYNEQFF. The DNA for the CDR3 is TGTGCCAGCAGTTCGAGACAGGGAGGCTCCTACAATGAGCAGTTCTTC.

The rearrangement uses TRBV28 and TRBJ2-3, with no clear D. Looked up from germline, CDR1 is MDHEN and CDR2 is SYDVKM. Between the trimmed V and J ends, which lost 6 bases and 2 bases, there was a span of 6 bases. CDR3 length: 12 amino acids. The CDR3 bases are TGTGCCAGCAGCTATCTCACAGATACGCAGTATTTT. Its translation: CASSYLTDTQYF.

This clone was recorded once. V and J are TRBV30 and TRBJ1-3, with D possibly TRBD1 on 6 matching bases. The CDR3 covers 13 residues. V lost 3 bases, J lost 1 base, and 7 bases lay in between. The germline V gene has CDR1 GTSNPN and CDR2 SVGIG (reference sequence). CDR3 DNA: TGTGCCTGGAGGCAGGGGTCTGGAAACACCATATATTTT. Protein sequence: CAWRQGSGNTIYF.

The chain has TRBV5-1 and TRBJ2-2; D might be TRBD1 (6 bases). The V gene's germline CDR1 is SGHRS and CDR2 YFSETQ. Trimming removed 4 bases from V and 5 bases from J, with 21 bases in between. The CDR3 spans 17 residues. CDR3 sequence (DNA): TGCGCCAGCAGCCTCGGGCCAGGGGCCCAAGGGACCGGGGAGCTGTTTTTT. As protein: CASSLGPGAQGTGELFF.

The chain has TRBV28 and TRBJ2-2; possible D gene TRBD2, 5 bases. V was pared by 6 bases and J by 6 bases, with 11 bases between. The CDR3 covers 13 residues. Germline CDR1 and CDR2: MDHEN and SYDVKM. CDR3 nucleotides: TGTGCCAGCAGCCTTAGCGTCCCCGGGGAGCTGTTTTTT. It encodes CASSLSVPGELFF. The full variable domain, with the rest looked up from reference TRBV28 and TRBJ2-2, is DVKVTQSSRYLVKRTGEKVFLECVQDMDHENMFWYRQDPGLGLRLIYFSYDVKMKEKGDIPEGYSVSREKKERFSLILESASTNQTSMYLCASSLSVPGELFFGEGSRLTVL.

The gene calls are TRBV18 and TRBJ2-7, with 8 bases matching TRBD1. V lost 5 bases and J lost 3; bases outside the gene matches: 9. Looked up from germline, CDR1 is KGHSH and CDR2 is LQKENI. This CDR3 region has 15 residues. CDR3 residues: CASSSSGQASYEQYF. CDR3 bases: TGTGCCAGCTCATCATCGGGACAGGCTAGCTACGAGCAGTACTTC.

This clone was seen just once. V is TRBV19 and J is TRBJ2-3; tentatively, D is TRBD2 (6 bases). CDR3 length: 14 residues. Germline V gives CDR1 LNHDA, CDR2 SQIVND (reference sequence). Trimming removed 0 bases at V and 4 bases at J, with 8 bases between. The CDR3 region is CASSIETRPDTQYF. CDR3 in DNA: TGTGCCAGTAGTATAGAGACTAGACCAGATACGCAGTATTTT. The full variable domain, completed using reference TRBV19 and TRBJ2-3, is DGGITQSPKYLFRKEGQNVTLSCEQNLNHDAMYWYRQDPGQGLRLIYYSQIVNDFQKGDIAEGYSVSREKKESFPLTVTSAQKNPTAFYLCASSIETRPDTQYFGPGTRLTVL.

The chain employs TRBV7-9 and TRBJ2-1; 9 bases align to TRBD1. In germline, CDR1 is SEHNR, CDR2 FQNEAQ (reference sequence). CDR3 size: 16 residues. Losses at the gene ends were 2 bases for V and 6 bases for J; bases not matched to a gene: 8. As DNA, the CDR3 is TGTGCCAGCAGCTTAAAGCCGGGACAGGGTTTCAATGAGCAGTTCTTC. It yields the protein CASSLKPGQGFNEQFF.

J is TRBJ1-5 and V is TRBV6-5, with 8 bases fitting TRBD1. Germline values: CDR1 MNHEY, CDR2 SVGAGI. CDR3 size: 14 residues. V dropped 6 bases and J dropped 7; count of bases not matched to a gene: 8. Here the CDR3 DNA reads TGTGCCAGCAGCCCCAGGGGGCGCGGGCAGCCCCAGCATTTT. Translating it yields CASSPRGRGQPQHF.

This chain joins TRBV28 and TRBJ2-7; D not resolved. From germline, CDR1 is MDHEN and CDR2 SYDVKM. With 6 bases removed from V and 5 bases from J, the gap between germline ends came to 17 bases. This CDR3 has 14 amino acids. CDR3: CASSNNLGFNEQYF. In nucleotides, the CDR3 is TGTGCCAGCAGCAACAACCTCGGGTTCAACGAGCAGTACTTC. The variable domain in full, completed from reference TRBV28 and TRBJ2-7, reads DVKVTQSSRYLVKRTGEKVFLECVQDMDHENMFWYRQDPGLGLRLIYFSYDVKMKEKGDIPEGYSVSREKKERFSLILESASTNQTSMYLCASSNNLGFNEQYFGPGTRLTVT.

The CDR3 reads CASRGAGDSPLHF. The CDR3 nucleotides read TGTGCCAGCAGGGGGGCGGGGGATTCACCCCTCCACTTT. This chain connects TRBV6-5 to TRBJ1-6, with a possible D match to TRBD1 (6 bases). The ends were cut back, 6 bases at V and 8 bases at J, with 11 bases in the middle. CDR3 length: 13 amino acids. CDR1 and CDR2 from the germline V gene are MNHEY and SVGAGI.

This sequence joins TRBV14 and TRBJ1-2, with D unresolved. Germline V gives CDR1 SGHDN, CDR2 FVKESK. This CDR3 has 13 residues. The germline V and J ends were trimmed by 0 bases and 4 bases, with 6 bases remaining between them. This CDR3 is CASSQDGVYGYTF. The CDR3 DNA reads TGTGCCAGCAGCCAAGATGGAGTCTATGGCTACACCTTC.

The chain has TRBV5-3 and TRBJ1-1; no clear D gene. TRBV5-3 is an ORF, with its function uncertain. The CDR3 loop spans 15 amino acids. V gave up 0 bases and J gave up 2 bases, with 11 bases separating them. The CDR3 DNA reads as TGTGCCAGAAGCTTGGCCGAGACGGGAAACACTGAAGCTTTCTTT. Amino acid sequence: CARSLAETGNTEAFF.

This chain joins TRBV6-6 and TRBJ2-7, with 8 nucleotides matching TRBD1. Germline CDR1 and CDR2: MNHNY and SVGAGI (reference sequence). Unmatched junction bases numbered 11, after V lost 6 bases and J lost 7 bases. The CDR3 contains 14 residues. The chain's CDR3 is CASRDRDRFWEQYF. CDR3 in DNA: TGTGCCAGCAGAGACCGGGACAGGTTCTGGGAGCAGTACTTC.

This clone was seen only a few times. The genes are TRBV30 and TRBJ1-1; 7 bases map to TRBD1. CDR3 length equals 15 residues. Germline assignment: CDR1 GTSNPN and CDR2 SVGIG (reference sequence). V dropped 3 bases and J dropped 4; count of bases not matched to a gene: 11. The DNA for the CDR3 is TGTGCCTGGAGCTCTGGTGCAGGGGGGAGCACTGAAGCTTTCTTT. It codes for CAWSSGAGGSTEAFF. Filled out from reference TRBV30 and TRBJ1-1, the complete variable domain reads SQTIHQWPATLVQPVGSPLSLECTVEGTSNPNLYWYRQAAGRGLQLLFYSVGIGQISSEVPQNLSASRPQDRQFILSSKKLLLSDSGFYLCAWSSGAGGSTEAFFGQGTRLTVV.

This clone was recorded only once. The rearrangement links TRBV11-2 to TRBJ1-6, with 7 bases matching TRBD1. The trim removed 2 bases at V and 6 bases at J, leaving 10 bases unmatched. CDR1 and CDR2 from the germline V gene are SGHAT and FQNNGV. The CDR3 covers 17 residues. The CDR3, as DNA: TGTGCCAGCAGCTTAATGGTCAGGGGGTCCGGTAATTCACCCCTCCACTTT. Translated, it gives CASSLMVRGSGNSPLHF.

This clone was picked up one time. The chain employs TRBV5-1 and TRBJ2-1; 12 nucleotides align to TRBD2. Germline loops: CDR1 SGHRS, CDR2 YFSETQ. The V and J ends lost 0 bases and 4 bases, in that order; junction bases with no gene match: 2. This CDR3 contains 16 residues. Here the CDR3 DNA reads TGCGCCAGCAGCTTGGGAGGGACTAGCGGGTACAATGAGCAGTTCTTC. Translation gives CASSLGGTSGYNEQFF.

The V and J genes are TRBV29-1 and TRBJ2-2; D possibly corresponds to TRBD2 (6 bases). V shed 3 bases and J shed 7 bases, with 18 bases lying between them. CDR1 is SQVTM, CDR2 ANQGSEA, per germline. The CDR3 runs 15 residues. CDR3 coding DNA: TGCAGCGTTGAGGGTTGGCTAACGGGGGTCGGGGAGCTGTTTTTT. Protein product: CSVEGWLTGVGELFF.

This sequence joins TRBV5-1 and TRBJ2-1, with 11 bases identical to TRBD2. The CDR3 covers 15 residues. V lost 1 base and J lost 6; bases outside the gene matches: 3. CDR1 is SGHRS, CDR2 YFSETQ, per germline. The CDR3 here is CASSLLAGGSNEQFF. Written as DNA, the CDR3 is TGCGCCAGCAGCTTGCTAGCGGGGGGCAGCAATGAGCAGTTCTTC.